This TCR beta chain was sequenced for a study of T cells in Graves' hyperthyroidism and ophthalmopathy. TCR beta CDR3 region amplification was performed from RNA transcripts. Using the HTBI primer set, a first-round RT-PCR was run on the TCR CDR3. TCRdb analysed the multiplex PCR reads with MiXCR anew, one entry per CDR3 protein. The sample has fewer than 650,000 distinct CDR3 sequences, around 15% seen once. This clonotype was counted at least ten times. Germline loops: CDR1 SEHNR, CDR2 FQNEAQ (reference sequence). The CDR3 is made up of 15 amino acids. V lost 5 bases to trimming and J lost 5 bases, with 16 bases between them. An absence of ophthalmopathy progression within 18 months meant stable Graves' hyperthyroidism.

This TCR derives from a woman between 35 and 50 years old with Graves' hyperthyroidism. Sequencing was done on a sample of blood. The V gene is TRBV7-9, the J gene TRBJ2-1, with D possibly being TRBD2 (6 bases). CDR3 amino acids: CASSPPGSLDNEQFF. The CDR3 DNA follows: TGTGCCAGCAGCCCCCCCGGGAGTTTAGACAATGAGCAGTTCTTC.